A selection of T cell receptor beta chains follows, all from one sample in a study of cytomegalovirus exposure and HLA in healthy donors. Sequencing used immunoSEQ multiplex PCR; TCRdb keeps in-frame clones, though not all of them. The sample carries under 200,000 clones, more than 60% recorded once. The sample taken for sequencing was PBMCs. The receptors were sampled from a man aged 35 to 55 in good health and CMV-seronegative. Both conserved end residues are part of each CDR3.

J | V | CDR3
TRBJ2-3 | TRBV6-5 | CASSYSTATDTQYF
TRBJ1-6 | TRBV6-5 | CASREPGNNSPLHF
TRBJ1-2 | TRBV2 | CASSEVGLPRSTNYGYTF
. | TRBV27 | CASSLSTAGLTYEQYF
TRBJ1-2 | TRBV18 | CASSPDRGVGTRGYTF
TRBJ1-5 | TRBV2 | CASSGQGSQPQHF
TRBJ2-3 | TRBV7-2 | CASSPRVSSTDTQYF
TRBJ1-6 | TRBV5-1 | CASSLGQGASSPLHF
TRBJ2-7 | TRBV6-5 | CASRGPLEQYF
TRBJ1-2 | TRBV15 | CATSRDRGNYGYTF
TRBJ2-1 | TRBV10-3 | CAIRAGGFNEQFF
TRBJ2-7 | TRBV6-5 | CASSSPGGRSNEQYF
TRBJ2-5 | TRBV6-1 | CASRHSGETQYF
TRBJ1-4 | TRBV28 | CASRGLQGLGEKLFF
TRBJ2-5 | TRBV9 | CASSAGTGLAAQETQYF
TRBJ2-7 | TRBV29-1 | CSASSWGVHEQYF
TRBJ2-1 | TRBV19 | CASSILGQGVSYNEQFF
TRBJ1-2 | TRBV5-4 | CASSLPGPIKGHSGYTF
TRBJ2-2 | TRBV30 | CAWSVGGADTGELFF
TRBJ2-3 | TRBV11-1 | CASSFRGLAGMSRTDTQYF
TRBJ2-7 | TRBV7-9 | CASSPTGREQYF
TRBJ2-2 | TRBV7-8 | CASSSVEAGELFF
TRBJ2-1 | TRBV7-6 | CASSSIAGGYNEQFF
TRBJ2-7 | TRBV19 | CASSIRPGLFYEQYF
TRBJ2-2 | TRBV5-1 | CASSLMGATSGELFF
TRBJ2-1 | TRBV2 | CASSGAGVKTDEQFF
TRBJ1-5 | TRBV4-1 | CASSHTMTGEANQPQHF
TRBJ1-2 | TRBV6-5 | CASSYSGGGSYGYTF
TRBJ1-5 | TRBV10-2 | CASSGRADNQPQHF
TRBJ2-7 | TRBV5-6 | CASSFGGGNAEQYF
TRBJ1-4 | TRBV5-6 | CASSLGSRGAVGEKLFF
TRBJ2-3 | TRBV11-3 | CASSLIGSTDTQYF
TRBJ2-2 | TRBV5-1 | CASSLGPGLAGRTGELFF
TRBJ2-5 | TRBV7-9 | CASSFFLAGGRETQYF
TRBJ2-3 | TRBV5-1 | CASSRIVGGETYTQYF
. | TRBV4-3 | CASSQDNRRQGASDEQYF
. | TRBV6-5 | CASSYSGQGIPYEQYF
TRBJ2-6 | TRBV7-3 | CASSPRGGGESGANVLTF